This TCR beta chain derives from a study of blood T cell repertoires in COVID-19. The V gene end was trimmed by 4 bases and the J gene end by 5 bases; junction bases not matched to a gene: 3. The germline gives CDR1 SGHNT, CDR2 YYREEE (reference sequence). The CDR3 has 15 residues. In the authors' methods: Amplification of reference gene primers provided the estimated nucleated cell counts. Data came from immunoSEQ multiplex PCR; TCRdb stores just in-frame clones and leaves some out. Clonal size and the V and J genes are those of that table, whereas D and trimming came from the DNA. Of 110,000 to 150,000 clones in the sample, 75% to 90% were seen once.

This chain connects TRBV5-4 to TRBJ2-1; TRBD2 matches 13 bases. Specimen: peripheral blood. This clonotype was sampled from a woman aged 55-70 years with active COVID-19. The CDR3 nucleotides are TGTGCCAGCAGCGGGACTAGCGGGGCCCACAATGAGCAGTTCTTC. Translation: CASSGTSGAHNEQFF.